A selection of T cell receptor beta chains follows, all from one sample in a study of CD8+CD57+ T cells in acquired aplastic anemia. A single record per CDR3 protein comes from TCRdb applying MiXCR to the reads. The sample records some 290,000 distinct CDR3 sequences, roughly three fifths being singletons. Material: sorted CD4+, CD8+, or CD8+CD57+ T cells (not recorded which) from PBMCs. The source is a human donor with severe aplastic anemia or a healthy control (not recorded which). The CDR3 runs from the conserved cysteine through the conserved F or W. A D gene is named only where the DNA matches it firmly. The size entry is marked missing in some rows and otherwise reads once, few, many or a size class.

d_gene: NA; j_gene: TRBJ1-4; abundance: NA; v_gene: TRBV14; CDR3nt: TGTGCCAGCAGCTTGCACCCAAATGAAAAACTGTTTTTT; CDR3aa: CASSLHPNEKLFF
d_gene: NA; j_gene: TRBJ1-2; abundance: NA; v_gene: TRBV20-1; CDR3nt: TGCAGTGCTAGGTCCACAGAATTCTATGGCTACACCTTC; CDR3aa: CSARSTEFYGYTF
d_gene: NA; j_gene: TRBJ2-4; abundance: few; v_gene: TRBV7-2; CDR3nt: TGTGCCAGCAGCTCTGGGGGGGCTCTAGCCAAAAACATTCAGTACTTC; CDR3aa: CASSSGGALAKNIQYF
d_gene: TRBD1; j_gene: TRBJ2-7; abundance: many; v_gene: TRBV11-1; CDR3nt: TGTGCCAGCAGCTTTGACAGGGGGCAATACGAGCAGTACTTC; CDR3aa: CASSFDRGQYEQYF
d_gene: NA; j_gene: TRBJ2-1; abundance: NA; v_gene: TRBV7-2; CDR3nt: TGTGCCAGCAGCTTGGCTGCGGGCGGCTCCTACAATGAGCAGTTCTTC; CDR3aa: CASSLAAGGSYNEQFF
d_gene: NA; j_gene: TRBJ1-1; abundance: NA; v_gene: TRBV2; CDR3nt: TGTGCCAGCAGTGAAGAGGGGGTCGTGGGGGCGAACACTGAAGCTTTCTTT; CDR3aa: CASSEEGVVGANTEAFF
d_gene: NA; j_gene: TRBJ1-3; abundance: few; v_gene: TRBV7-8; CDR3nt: TGTGCCAGCAGCTATGTGGGGCAGGGAGGAAACACCATATGTTTT; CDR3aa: CASSYVGQGGNTICF
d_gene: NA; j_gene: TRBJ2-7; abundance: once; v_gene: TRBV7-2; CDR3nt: TGTGCCAGCAGAGGCATACCCTCCTACGAGCAGTACTTC; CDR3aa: CASRGIPSYEQYF
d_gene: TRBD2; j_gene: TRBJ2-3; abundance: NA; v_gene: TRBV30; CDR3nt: TGTGCCCGGAGTTTCGGGGGGAGCACAGATACGCAGTATTTT; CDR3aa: CARSFGGSTDTQYF
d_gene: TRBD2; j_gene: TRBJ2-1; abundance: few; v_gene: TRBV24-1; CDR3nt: TGTGCCACCAGTGATCTAGCGGGGTTGAGTAATGAGCAGTTCTTC; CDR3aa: CATSDLAGLSNEQFF
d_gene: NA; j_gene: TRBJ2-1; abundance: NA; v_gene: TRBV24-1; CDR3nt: TGTGCCACCAGTGATACACAGTTCTACAGTGAGCAGTTCTTC; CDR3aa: CATSDTQFYSEQFF
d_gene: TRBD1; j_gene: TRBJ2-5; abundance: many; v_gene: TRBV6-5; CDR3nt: TGTGCCAGCAGTATCACCGGGACAGGGTTTCGGCAAGAGACCCAGTACTTC; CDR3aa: CASSITGTGFRQETQYF
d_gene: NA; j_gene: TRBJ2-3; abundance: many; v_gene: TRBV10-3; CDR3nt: TGTGCCATCCGGGGTGGAACAGATACGCAGTATTTT; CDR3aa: CAIRGGTDTQYF
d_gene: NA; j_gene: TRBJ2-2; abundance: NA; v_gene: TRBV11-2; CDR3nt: TGTGCCAGCAGGTTGTCGGCCGGGGAGCTGTTTTTT; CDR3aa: CASRLSAGELFF
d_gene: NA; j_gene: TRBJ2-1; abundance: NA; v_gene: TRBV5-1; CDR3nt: TGCGCCAGCAGCCCCTGGCGGGTGGACACTGAGCAGTTCTTC; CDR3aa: CASSPWRVDTEQFF
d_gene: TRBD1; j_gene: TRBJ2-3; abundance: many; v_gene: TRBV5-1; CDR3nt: TGCGCCAGCAGCTTGGGCCCGCAGGGGGCTGACACAGATACGCAGTATTTT; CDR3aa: CASSLGPQGADTDTQYF
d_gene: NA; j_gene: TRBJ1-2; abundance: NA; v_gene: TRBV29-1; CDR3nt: TGCAGCGCCACCACCTTAAGCCAGGGATCCTATGGCTACACCTTC; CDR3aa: CSATTLSQGSYGYTF
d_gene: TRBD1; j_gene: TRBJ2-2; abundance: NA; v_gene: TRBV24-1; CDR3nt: TGTGCCACCAGTGGGGGACAGGGGGCTAATACCGGGGAGCTGTTTTTT; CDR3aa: CATSGGQGANTGELFF
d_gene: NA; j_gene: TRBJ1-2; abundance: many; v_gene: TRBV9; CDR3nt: TGTGCCAGCAGTACGGACGGTTCTAACTATGGCTACACCTTC; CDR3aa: CASSTDGSNYGYTF
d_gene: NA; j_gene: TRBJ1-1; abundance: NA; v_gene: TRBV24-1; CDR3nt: TGTGCCACCAGTGGGGGACACACTAACACTGAAGCTTTCTTT; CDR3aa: CATSGGHTNTEAFF
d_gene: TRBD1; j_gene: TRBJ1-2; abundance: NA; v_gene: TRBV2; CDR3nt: TGTGCCAGCAGCTTGGACAGGGGGTTTGATGGCTACACCTTC; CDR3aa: CASSLDRGFDGYTF
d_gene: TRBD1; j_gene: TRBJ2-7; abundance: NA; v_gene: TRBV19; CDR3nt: TGTGCCAGTTCGGCGGGACAGGGGAAAAACGAGCAGTACTTC; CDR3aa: CASSAGQGKNEQYF
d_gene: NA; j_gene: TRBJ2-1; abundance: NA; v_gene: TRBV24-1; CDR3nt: TGTGCCACCAGTGTTGCCGGGGGCCCTTGGAATGAGCAGTTCTTC; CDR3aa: CATSVAGGPWNEQFF
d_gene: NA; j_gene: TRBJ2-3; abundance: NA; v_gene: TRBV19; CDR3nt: TGTGCCAGTAGTGGGGACGGGGAAAGCACAGATACGCAGTATTTT; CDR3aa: CASSGDGESTDTQYF
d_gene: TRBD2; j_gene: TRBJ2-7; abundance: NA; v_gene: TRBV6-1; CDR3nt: TGTGCCAGCAGTGAGATTAGCGGGGGTATATACGAGCAGTACTTC; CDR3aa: CASSEISGGIYEQYF
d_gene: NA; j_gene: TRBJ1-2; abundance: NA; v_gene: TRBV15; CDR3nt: TGTGCCACCAGCAGAGGGGGGACAACTAACTATGGCCACACCTTC; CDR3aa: CATSRGGTTNYGHTF
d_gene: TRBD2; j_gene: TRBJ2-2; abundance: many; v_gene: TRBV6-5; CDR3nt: TGTGCCAGCAGACGACTAGCGGGGGGGCTTAACACCGGGGAGCTGTTTTTT; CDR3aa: CASRRLAGGLNTGELFF
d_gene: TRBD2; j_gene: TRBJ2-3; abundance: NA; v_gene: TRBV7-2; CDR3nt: TGTGCCAGCAGCTTAGGTCGTCGACTAGCGGGGGGATCGGGCCGCACAGATACGCAGTATTTT; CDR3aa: CASSLGRRLAGGSGRTDTQYF
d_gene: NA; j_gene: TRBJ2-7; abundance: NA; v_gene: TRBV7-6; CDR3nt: TGTGCCAGCAGCCTCGACCCCCCAGGCTACGAGCAGTACTTC; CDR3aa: CASSLDPPGYEQYF
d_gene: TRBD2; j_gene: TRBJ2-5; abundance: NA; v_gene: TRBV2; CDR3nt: TGTGCCAGCAGTGATGCGGGGGGTGGGACCCAGTACTTC; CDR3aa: CASSDAGGGTQYF
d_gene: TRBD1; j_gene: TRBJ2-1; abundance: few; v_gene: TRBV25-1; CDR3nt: TGTGCCAGCAGTGTGCCGGGACAGCTTGGGAATGAGCAGTTCTTC; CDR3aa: CASSVPGQLGNEQFF
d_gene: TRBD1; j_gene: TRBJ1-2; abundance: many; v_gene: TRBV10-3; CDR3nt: TGTGCCATCATGGGACAGACCTATGGCTACACCTTC; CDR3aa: CAIMGQTYGYTF
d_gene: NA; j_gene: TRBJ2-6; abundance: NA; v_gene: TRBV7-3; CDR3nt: TGTGCCAGCAGCTTCAGGGGTCCCTTACACCTCTCTGGGGCCAACGTCCTGACTTTC; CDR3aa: CASSFRGPLHLSGANVLTF
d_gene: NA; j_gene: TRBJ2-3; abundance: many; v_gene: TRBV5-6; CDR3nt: TGTGCCAGCACCGAGGACTGGGGGCAGACAGATACGCAGTATTTT; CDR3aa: CASTEDWGQTDTQYF
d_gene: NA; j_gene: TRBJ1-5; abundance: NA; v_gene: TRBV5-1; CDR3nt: TGCGTCAGCAGCCGCCGGGCGGGGGATCAGCCCCAGCATTTT; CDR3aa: CVSSRRAGDQPQHF
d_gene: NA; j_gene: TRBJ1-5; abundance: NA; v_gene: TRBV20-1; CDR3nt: TGCAGTGCTAGTGGCGGGGGGGCCACCCAAGAGACCCAGCATTTT; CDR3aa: CSASGGGATQETQHF
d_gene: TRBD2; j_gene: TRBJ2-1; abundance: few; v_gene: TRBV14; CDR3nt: TGTGCCAGCAGCCACCCAAGCCGAGGACTAGCGGGGGGGCTTAACAATGAGCAGTTCTTC; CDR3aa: CASSHPSRGLAGGLNNEQFF
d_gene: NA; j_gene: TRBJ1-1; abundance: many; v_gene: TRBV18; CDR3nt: TGTGCCAGCTCGGTCTCAGGGGTTGGGACTGAAGCTTTCTTT; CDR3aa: CASSVSGVGTEAFF
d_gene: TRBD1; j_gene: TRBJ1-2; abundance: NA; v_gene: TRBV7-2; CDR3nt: TGTGCCAGCAGCCCCCCTAGCGGGACAGGGGGGGCGGGCTACACCTTC; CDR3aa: CASSPPSGTGGAGYTF
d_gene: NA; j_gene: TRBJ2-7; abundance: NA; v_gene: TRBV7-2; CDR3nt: TGTGCCAGCAGCTTAGGAGGGAAGCAGTACTTC; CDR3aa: CASSLGGKQYF
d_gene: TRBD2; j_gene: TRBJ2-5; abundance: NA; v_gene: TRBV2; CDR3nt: TGTGCCAGCACCAGAGAGACTTATAGCGGGCGAAGCAATACCCAGTACTTC; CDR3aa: CASTRETYSGRSNTQYF
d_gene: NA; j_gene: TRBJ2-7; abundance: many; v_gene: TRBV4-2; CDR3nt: TGTGCCAGCAGTGGGGAACCCCCCTACGAGCAGTACTTC; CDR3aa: CASSGEPPYEQYF
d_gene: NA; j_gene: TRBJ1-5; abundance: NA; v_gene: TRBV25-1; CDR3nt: TGTGCCAGCAGTCCCGGGACTTTAAGTAGCAATCAGCCCCAGCATTTT; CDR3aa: CASSPGTLSSNQPQHF
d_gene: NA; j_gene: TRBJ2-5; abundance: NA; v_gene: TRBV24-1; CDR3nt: TGTGCCGCAGAGACCCAGTACTTC; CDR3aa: CAAETQYF
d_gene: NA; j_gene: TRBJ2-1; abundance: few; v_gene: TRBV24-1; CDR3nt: TGTGCCACCAGTGCTGAGGTGTCGGCTGAGCAGTTCTTC; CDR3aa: CATSAEVSAEQFF
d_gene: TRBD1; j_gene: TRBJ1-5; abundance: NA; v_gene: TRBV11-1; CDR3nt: TGTGCCAGCAGTTCACAGGGGGGAAATAGCAATCAGCCCCAGCATTTT; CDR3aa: CASSSQGGNSNQPQHF
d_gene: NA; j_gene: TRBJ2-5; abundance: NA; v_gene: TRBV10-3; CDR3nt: TGTGCCATCTCGGGCGGGACACCGGGGGATGGAGAGACCCAGTACTTC; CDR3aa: CAISGGTPGDGETQYF
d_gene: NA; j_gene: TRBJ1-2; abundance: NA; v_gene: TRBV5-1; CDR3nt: TGCGCCAGCAGCTTAACACCAGACAGGTCCTATGGCTACACCTTC; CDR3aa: CASSLTPDRSYGYTF
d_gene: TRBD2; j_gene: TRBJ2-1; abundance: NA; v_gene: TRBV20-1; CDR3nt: TGCAGTGCACATCTAGCGGGGGGGAGCAATGAGCAGTTCTTC; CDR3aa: CSAHLAGGSNEQFF
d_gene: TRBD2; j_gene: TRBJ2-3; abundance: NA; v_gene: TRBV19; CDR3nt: TGTGCCAGTAGTAAATTAGCGGGGGGCAGGGGGCTGGTAGATACGCAGTATTTT; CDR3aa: CASSKLAGGRGLVDTQYF
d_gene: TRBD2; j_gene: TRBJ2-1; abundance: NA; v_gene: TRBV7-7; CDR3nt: TGTGCTAGCAGCTTAGCGCGTGAGACTAGCCCGTACAATGAGCAGTTCTTC; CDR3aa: CASSLARETSPYNEQFF
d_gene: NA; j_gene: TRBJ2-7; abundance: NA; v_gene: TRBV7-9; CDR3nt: TGTGCCAGCAGCGCCCTCGCCCAGGGAAACTACGAGCAGTACTTC; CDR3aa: CASSALAQGNYEQYF
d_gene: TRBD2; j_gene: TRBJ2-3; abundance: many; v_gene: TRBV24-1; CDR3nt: TGTGCCACCAGTGATTTCGCCCGGGGGGGGGGGGGCTCAGATACGCAGTATTTT; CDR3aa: CATSDFARGGGGSDTQYF
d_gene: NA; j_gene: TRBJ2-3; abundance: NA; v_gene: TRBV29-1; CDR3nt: TGCAGCCCTAAACCTCGTGGGGGTCCCACAGATACGCAGTATTTT; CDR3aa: CSPKPRGGPTDTQYF
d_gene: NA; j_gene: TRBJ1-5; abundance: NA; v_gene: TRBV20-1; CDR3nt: TGCAGTGCTAGCGTCCCGGGGCCTACTGGGGCCCAGCATTTT; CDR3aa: CSASVPGPTGAQHF
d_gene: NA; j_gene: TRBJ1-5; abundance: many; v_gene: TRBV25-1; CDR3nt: TGTGCCAGCAGGAAGGCCAATCAGCCCCAGCATTTT; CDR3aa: CASRKANQPQHF
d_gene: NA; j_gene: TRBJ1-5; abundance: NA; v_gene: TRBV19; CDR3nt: TGTGCCAGTAGTATAGGGGCAGACCATTATCAGCCCCAGCATTTT; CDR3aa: CASSIGADHYQPQHF
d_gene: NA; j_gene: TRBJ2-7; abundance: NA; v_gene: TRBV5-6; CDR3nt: TGTGCCAGCAGCCTTGGGGTAGGGGCCTACGAGCAGCACTTC; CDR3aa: CASSLGVGAYEQHF
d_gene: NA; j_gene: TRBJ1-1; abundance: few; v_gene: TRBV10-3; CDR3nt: TGTGCCATCATTCAGGGGAACATTGAAGCTTTCTTT; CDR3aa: CAIIQGNIEAFF